This T cell receptor (beta chain) was captured in a study of cytomegalovirus exposure and HLA in healthy donors. Study-level results: For most TCR beta V segments, an earlier analysis put the productive rate at about 90% or about 30% of the time.

Both 60 Vbeta primers and 13 Jbeta primers went into the PCR. Sequencing used immunoSEQ multiplex PCR; TCRdb keeps in-frame clones, though not all of them. The table has 150,000 to 190,000 clones, approximately 85% seen once. A remark on this clone: As yet, its antigen is unknown.

This clonotype was sampled from a young woman in good health and CMV-seronegative. The sample consisted of PBMCs.

Here the CDR3 reads CASAVLHGNTIYF. Written as DNA, the CDR3 is TGTGCCAGCGCAGTGTTGCACGGAAACACCATATATTTT. The chain has TRBV6-1 and TRBJ1-3; D unclear. Germline CDR1 is MNHNS and CDR2 is SASEGT. This CDR3 spans 13 amino acids. The V gene lost 8 bases and the J gene lost 4 bases, with 12 bases spanning the gap.